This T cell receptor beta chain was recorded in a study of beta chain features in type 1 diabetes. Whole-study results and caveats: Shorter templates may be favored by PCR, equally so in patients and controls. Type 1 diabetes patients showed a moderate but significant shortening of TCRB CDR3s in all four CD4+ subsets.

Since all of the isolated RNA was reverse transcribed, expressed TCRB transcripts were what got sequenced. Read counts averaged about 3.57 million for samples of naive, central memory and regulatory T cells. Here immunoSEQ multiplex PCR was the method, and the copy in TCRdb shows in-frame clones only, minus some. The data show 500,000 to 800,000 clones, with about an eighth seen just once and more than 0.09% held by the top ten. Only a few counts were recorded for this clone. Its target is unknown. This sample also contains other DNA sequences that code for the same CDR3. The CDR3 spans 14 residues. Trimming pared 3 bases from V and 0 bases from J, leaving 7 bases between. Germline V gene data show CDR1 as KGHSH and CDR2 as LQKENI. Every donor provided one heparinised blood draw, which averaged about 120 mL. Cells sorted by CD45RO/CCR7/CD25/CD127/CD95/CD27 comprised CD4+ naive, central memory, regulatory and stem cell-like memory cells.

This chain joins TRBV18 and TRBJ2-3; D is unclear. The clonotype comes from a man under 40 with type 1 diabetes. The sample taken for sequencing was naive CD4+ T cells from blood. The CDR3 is CASSPPPSTDTQYF. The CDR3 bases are TGTGCCAGCTCACCGCCCCCTAGCACAGATACGCAGTATTTT.